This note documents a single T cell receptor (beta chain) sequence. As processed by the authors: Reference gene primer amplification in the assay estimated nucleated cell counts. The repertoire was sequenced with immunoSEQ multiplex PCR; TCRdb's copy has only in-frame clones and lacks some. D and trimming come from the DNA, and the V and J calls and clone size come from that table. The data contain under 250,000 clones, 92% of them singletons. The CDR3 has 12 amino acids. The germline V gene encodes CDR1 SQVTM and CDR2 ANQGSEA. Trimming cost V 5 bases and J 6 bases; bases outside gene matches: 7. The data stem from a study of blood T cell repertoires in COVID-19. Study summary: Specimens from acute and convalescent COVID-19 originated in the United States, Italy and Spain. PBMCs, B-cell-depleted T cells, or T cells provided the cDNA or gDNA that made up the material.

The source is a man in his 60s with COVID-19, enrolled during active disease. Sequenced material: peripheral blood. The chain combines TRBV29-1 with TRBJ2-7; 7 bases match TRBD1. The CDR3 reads CSVSRQGGEQYF. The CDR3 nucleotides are TGCAGCGTTTCCCGACAGGGCGGCGAGCAGTACTTC.